This T cell receptor beta chain was documented in a study of T cell responses to AZD1222 COVID-19 vaccine. The protocol was immunoSEQ multiplex PCR, while the TCRdb copy is restricted to in-frame clones and leaves out a portion. The sample shows approximately 170,000 clones, roughly 94% of them seen only once. Study observations and caveats: Repertoire sampling was restricted to post-peak T cell response timepoints. There were vaccine-associated CD4 TCRs across spike, dominant at 160-218 and 743-854.

The V gene end was trimmed by 1 base and the J gene end by 0 bases; junction bases not matched to a gene: 6. From germline, CDR1 is LGHDT and CDR2 YNNKEL (reference sequence). CDR3 length: 17 amino acids. A word on this clone: Its target is not known.

The source material was peripheral blood, sampled 28 days after the second AZD1222 dose. The chain combines TRBV3-1 (or the pseudogene TRBV3-2) with TRBJ1-2; 9 nucleotides line up with TRBD1. The TCR sequence derives from an adult who received the AZD1222 COVID-19 vaccine. The CDR3 region has the DNA TGTGCCAGCAGCCAAGGACAGGGGGAAGTATCTAACTATGGCTACACCTTC. Translating gives CASSQGQGEVSNYGYTF.